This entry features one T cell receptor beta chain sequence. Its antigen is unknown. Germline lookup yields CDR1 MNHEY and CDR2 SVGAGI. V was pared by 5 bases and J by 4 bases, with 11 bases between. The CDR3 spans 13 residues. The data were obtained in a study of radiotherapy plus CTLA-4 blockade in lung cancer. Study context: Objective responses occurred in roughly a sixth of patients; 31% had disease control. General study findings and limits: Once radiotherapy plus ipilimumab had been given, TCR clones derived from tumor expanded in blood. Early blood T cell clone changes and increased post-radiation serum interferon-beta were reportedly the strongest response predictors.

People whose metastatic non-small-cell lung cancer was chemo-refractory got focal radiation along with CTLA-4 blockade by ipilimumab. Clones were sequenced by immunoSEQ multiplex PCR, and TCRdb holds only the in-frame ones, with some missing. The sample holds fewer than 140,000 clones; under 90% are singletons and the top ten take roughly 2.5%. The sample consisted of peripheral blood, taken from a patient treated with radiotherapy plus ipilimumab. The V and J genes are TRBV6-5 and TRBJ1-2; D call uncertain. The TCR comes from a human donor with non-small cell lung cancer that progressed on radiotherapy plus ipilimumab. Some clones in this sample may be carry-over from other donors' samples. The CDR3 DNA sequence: TGTGCCAGCAGTCTGGACGAATTCTATGGCTACACCTTC. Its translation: CASSLDEFYGYTF.